A single TCR beta chain is shown here with its context. In the authors' workflow: Amplification of reference gene primers provided the estimated nucleated cell counts. TCRdb's table, derived via immunoSEQ multiplex PCR, lists solely in-frame clones and lacks some. V, J and clone size are those of that table, while D and trimming were read from the DNA. The sample yields some 70,000 clones, about nine tenths seen once. This record comes from a study of blood T cell repertoires in COVID-19. On the study more broadly: Both acute and convalescent COVID-19 samples were obtained from the United States, Italy and Spain. From T cells, B-cell-depleted T cells, or PBMCs came the material, which was cDNA or gDNA.

The CDR3 sequence is 15 residues long. CDR1 SGHAT and CDR2 FQNNGV come from the germline V gene. V lost 4 bases and J lost 3, with 15 bases in between. The rearrangement uses TRBV11-2 and TRBJ1-2; tentative D call: TRBD1 (6 bases). What was sequenced was peripheral blood. This clonotype was obtained from a man aged 30 to 45 with acute or convalescent COVID-19. The CDR3 here is CASSSQLQGDYGYTF. CDR3 nucleotides: TGTGCCAGCAGCTCCCAATTACAGGGAGACTATGGCTACACCTTC.